The entry below describes one TCR beta chain. The specificity of this receptor is unknown. Base-call qualities are not available, and no considerably larger clone is one nucleotide away. Unmatched junction bases come to 6, with V trimmed by 7 bases and J by 4 bases. Via the germline V gene, CDR1 is SGHRS and CDR2 YFSETQ. Its CDR3 holds 14 amino acids, cysteine through phenylalanine. The kept DNA is CDR3 alone, 42 bases in frame from the first base. TCR cDNA was synthesized by 5'RACE template switching, which introduced a universal primer site and unique molecular identifiers. cDNA synthesis was primed from both the TCR alpha and TCR beta constant segments. Library amplification involved two PCR steps, and the second step added sample barcodes and sequencing adapters. Sequencing of libraries was performed on Illumina HiSeq 2500 (2x100 bp) or NovaSeq (2x150 bp). The authors' pipeline ran thus. Demultiplexing of reads and collapsing into UMI consensus sequences were performed with MIGEC, and V(D)J alignment was carried out with MiXCR. Using edgeR on replicate PBMC samples, clonotypes were called vaccine-responding if FDR was below 0.01 and the log2 fold change was above 5 up to day 15. Each bulk clonotype was labeled CD4 or CD8 based on which sequenced repertoire, CD4 or CD8, contained the clonotype at higher abundance. The public reads were reanalyzed by TCRdb: fastp trimming at Q25, MiXCR alignment, in-frame beta chains only. Here each entry gathers all rows of one CDR3 protein and keeps the most common genes and DNA. The V and J calls here are based on TCRdb, not the publication. The sample profile shows 500,000 to 650,000 distinct CDR3 sequences; around a sixth of them were found once. The ten biggest clones cover around 15% of the sample.

The data are from a study of T cells after yellow fever vaccination (dated by TCRdb to about 2019). Regarding the complete study: The SMART-Seq v4 Ultra Low Input RNA kit was used to prepare libraries from fractions with low cell numbers. Blood samples were taken at several timepoints before and after primary and secondary immunization, and bulk PBMC replicates and cell subsets were isolated. Bulk TCR alpha and beta repertoires were sequenced longitudinally to track T-cell clones before and after primary and booster YFV17D yellow fever vaccination. Two healthy male donors made up the cohort, one aged 18 to 30 years and the other aged 30 to 40 years.

The treatment or condition label for this specimen denotes: live attenuated yellow fever vaccine strain. At each blood-draw timepoint, two biological replicates of bulk PBMCs were obtained. PBMCs were isolated from peripheral blood using a standard Ficoll-Paque protocol. TriZol was used to extract RNA from bulk PBMCs, from CD4 and CD8 fractions, and from dextramer-positive and dextramer-negative fractions. What the work shows at the level of the full study, not this receptor alone: Because only a couple of donors were included in the study, the extent to which the findings can be generalized is limited. Computational filtering was needed because FACS-sorted repertoires could contain abundant contaminating clonotypes from the bulk population. Most clones expanded after primary vaccination (approximately 95% of CD4 and 88% of CD8) were re-detected after the booster, suggesting that broad memory maintenance occurred. The secondary T-cell response was found to be weaker but faster than the primary response, with a peak reached on day 5 rather than on day 15. A small fraction of clonotypes showed up in both the CD4 and CD8 compartments, probably as a result of convergent recombination.

The TCR was taken from a man between 18 and 29 years old who received the YFV17D yellow fever vaccine. Here the sequenced sample was PBMCs, taken about 5 days after the first yellow fever vaccination. The chain employs TRBV5-1 and TRBJ2-2, and 8 bases in between align with TRBD2. The sequenced DNA is TGCGCCAGCCAACCTAGCGGGTTCACCGGGGAGCTGTTTTTT. Its protein is CASQPSGFTGELFF.